This T cell receptor (beta chain) appears in the sequencing data of a study of spatial heterogeneity in lung cancer. TCRdb re-analysed the 5' RACE reads in MiXCR, keeping a single row per CDR3 protein. This sample has under 150,000 distinct CDR3 sequences, with about 10% found just once. Comments on this clonotype: Its antigen is not known.

The time point here: blood at routine non-recurrence follow-up after resection. V was pared by 6 bases and J by 0 bases, with 4 bases of the junction left unmatched. There are 16 residues in the CDR3. The germline CDR1 and CDR2 sequences are ENHRY and SYGVKD. Study findings and constraints: Circulating ubiquitous expanded tumor TCRs were observed more frequently at resection than at follow-up.

The material was PBMCs, obtained at follow-up. This TCR was recovered from a female donor with early-stage non-small cell lung cancer. The gene calls are TRBV10-3 and TRBJ2-3, with 12 bases matching TRBD2. This CDR3 is CAIRLGTSGSTDTQYF. The CDR3, as DNA: TGTGCCATCAGGCTAGGGACTAGCGGGAGCACAGATACGCAGTATTTT.